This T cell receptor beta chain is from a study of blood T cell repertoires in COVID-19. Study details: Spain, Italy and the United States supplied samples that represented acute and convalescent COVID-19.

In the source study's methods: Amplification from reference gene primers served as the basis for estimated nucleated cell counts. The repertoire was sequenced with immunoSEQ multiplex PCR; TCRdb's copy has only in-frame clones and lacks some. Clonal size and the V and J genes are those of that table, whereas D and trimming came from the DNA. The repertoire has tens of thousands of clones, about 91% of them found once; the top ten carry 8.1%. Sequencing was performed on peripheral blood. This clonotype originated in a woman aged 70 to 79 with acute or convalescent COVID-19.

The CDR3 loop reads CASSPPSRGMYEQYF. CDR3 DNA: TGTGCCAGCTCACCACCTTCCCGGGGGATGTACGAGCAGTACTTC. V is TRBV18 and J is TRBJ2-7, with a tentative D call TRBD2 (6 bases). Deletions cut 0 bases from V and 4 bases from J, with 13 bases between. Germline V lookup: CDR1 KGHSH, CDR2 LQKENI. The CDR3 consists of 15 residues. The full variable domain, its missing parts supplied by reference TRBV18 and TRBJ2-7, is NAGVMQNPRHLVRRRGQEARLRCSPMKGHSHVYWYRQLPEEGLKFMVYLQKENIIDESGMPKERFSAEFPKEGPSILRIQQVVRGDSAAYFCASSPPSRGMYEQYFGPGTRLTVT.